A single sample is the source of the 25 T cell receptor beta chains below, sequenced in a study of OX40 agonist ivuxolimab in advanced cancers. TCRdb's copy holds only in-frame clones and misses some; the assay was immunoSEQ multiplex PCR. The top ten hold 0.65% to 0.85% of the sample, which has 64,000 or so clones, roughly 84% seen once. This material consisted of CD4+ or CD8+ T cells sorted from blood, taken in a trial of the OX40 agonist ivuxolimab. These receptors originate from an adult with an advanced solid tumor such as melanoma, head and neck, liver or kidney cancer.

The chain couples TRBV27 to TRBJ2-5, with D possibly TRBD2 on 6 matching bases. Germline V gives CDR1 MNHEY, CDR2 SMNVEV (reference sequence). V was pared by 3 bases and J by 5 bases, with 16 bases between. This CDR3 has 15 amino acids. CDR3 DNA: TGTGCCAGCAGTTTTGGTCGAACGGCGGGGGAGACCCAGTACTTC. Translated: CASSFGRTAGETQYF.

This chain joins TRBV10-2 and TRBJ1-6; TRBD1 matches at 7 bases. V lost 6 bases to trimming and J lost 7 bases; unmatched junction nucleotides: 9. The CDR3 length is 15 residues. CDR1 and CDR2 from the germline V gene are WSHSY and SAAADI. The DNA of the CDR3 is TGCGCCAGCAGACCCGACAGGGCAGAGAATTCACCCCTCCACTTT. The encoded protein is CASRPDRAENSPLHF.

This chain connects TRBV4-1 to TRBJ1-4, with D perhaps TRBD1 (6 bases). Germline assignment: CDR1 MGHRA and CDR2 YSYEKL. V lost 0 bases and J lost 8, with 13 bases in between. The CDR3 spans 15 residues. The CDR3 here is CASSQENQGYEKLFF. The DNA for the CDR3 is TGCGCCAGCAGCCAAGAGAATCAGGGGTACGAAAAACTGTTTTTT.

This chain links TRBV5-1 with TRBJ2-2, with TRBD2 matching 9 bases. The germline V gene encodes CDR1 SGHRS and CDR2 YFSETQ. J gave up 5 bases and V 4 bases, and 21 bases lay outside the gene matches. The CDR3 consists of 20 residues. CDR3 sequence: CASSAKRRGGLNIDTGELFF. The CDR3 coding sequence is TGCGCCAGCAGCGCCAAGCGGCGGGGGGGCTTAAACATCGATACCGGGGAGCTGTTTTTT.

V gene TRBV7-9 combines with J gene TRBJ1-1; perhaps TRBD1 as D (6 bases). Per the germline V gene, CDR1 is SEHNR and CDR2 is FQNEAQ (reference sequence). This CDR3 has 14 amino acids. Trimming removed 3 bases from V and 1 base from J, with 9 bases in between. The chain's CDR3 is CASSLTGSNTEAFF. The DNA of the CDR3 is TGTGCCAGCAGCTTGACAGGTTCGAACACTGAAGCTTTCTTT.

The CDR3 DNA reads as TGTGCCAGCAGCTTTGCCGGGACTAGCGGGATCCCCTACGAGCAGTACTTC. It encodes CASSFAGTSGIPYEQYF. The J gene is TRBJ2-7, the V gene TRBV12-1; TRBD2, the table's D call, lacks a check against the DNA. TRBV12-1 is a pseudogene. This CDR3 is built from 17 residues.

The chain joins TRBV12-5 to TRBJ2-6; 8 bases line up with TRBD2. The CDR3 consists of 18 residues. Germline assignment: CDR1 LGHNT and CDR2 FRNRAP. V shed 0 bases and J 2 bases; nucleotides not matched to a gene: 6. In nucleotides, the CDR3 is TGTGCTAGTGGTTTGGTACGAGCGGGGGCCCCTGGGGCCAACGTCCTGACTTTC. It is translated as CASGLVRAGAPGANVLTF.

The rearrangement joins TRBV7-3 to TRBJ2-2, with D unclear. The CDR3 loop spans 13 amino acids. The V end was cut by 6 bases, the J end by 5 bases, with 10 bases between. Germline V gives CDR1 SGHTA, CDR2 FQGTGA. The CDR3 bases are TGTGCCAGCAGTCCCCGTCTAACCGGGGAGCTGTTTTTT. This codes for CASSPRLTGELFF.

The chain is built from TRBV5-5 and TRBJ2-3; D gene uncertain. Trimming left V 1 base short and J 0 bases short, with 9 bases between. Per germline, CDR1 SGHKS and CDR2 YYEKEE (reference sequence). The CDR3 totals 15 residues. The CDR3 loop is CASSLWITSTDTQYF. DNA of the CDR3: TGTGCCAGCAGCTTGTGGATAACCAGCACAGATACGCAGTATTTT.

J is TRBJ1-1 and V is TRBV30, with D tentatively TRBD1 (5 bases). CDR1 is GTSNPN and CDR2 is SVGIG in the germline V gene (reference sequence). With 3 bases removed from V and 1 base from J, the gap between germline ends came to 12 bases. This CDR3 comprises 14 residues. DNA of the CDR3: TGTGCCTGGAGCCTGGGCGGGGCGAACACTGAAGCTTTCTTT. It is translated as CAWSLGGANTEAFF. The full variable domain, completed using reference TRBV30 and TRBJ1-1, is SQTIHQWPATLVQPVGSPLSLECTVEGTSNPNLYWYRQAAGRGLQLLFYSVGIGQISSEVPQNLSASRPQDRQFILSSKKLLLSDSGFYLCAWSLGGANTEAFFGQGTRLTVV.

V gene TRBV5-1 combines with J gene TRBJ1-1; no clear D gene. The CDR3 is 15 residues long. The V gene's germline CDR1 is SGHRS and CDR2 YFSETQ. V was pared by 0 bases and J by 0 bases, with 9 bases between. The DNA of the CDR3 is TGCGCCAGCAGCTTGGCGTCGGCTATGAACACTGAAGCTTTCTTT. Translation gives CASSLASAMNTEAFF.

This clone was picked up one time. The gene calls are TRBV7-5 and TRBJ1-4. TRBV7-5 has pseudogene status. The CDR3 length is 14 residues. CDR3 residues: CARSSLPGDEKLFF. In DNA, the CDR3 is TGTGCCAGAAGCTCTCTCCCAGGAGACGAAAAACTGTTTTTT.

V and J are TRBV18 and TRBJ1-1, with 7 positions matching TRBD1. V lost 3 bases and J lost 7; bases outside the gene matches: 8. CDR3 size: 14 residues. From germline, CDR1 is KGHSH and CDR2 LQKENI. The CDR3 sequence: CASSPPPGGGEAFF. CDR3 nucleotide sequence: TGTGCCAGCTCACCCCCCCCAGGGGGAGGTGAAGCTTTCTTT.

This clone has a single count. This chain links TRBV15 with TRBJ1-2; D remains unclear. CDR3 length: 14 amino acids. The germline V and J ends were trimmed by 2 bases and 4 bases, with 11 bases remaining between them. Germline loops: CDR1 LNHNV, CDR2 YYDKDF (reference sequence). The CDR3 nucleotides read TGTGCCACCAGCAGACCCGAGCGCGCCTATGGCTACACCTTC. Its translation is CATSRPERAYGYTF.

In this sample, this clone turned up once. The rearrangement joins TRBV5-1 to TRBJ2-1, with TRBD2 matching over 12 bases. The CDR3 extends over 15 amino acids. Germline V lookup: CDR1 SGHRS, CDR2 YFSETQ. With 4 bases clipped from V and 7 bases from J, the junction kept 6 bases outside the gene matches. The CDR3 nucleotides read TGCGCCAGCAGCCTAGCGGGGGGGCCCTTTAATGAGCAGTTCTTC. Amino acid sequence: CASSLAGGPFNEQFF.

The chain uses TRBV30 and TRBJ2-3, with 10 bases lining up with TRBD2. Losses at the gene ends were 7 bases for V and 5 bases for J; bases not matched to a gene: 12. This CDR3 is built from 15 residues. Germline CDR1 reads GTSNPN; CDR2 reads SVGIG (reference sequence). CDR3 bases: TGTGCCTTCGGACATGAGCGGGAGGGGGAAGATACGCAGTATTTT. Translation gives CAFGHEREGEDTQYF.

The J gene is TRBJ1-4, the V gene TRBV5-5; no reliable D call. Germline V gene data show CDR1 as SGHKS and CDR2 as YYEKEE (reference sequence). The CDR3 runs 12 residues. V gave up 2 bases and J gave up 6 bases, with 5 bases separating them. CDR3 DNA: TGTGCCAGCAGCTTTTCGGATGAAAAACTGTTTTTT. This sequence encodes CASSFSDEKLFF.

CDR3 DNA sequence: TGCAGCGTTGATTACAGCGGGAGCACAGATACGCAGTATTTT. Translation: CSVDYSGSTDTQYF. V is TRBV29-1 and J is TRBJ2-3; D might be TRBD2 (6 bases). Trimming took off 3 bases at V and 0 bases at J, with 10 bases between the two ends. Germline V gene sequence: CDR1 SQVTM, CDR2 ANQGSEA. The CDR3 consists of 14 residues.

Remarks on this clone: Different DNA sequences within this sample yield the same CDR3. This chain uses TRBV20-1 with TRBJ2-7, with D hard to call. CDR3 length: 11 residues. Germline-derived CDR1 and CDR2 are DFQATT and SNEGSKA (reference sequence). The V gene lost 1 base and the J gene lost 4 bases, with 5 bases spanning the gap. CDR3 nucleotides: TGCAGTGCTAGAGGGGGATACGAGCAGTACTTC. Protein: CSARGGYEQYF.

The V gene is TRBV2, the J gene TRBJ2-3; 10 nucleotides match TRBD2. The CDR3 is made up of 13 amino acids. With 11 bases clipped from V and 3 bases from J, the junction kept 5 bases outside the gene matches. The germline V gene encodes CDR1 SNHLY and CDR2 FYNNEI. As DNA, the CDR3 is TGTGCCTCCCGGACTAGCGGAACAGATACGCAGTATTTT. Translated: CASRTSGTDTQYF.

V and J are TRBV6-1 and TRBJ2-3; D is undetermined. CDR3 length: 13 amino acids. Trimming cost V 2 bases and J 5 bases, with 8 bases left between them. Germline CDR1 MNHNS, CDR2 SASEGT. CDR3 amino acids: CASSENGLDTQYF. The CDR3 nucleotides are TGTGCCAGCAGTGAAAATGGCTTAGATACGCAGTATTTT.

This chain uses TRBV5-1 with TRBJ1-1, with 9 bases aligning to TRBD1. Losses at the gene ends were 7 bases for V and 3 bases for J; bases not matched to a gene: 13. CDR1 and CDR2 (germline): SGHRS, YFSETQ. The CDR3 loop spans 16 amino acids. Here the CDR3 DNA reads TGCGCCAGCGCCGGAACAGGGGGCTGGAGGGACACTGAAGCTTTCTTT. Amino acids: CASAGTGGWRDTEAFF. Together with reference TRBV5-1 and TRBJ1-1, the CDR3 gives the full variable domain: KAGVTQTPRYLIKTRGQQVTLSCSPISGHRSVSWYQQTPGQGLQFLFEYFSETQRNKGNFPGRFSGRQFSNSRSEMNVSTLELGDSALYLCASAGTGGWRDTEAFFGQGTRLTVV.

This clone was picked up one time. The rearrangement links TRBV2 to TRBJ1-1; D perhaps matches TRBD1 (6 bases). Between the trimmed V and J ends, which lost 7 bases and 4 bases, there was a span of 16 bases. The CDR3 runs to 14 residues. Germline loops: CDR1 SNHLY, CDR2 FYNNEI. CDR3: CASTQLTGATEAFF. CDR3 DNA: TGTGCCAGCACCCAACTGACAGGCGCCACTGAAGCTTTCTTT.

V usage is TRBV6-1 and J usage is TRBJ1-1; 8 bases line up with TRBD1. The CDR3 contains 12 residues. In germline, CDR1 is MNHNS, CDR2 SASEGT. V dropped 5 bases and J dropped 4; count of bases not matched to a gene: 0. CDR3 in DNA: TGTGCCAGCAGTACAGGGGGCACTGAAGCTTTCTTT. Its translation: CASSTGGTEAFF.

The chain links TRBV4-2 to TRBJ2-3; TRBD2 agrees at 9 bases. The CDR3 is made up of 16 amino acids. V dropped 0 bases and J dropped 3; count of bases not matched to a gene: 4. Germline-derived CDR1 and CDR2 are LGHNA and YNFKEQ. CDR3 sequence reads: CASSQDGSGRTDTQYF. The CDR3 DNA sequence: TGTGCCAGCAGCCAAGATGGGAGCGGGAGGACAGATACGCAGTATTTT.